One sample yielded the 27 T cell receptor beta chains listed below, sequenced in a study of blood T cell repertoires in COVID-19. Assay used: immunoSEQ multiplex PCR; TCRdb lists only in-frame clones, some missing. This table has around 250,000 clones, around 82% appearing once. Material: PBMCs or T cells enriched from blood (not recorded which). The receptors were gathered from a man in his fifties or sixties who had recovered from COVID-19.

CDR3 sequence: CASSRGGETQYF. In DNA form, the CDR3 reads TGTGCCAGCAGTAGGGGAGGAGAGACCCAGTACTTC. The chain joins TRBV12-3 or TRBV12-4 to TRBJ2-5, with D perhaps TRBD2 (6 bases). This CDR3 spans 12 amino acids. Trimming removed 5 bases from V and 4 bases from J, with 8 bases in between.

The V gene is TRBV9, the J gene TRBJ2-5; weak D call: TRBD1 (5 bases). V was shortened by 4 bases and J by 4 bases, with 11 bases between the two germline ends. CDR1 is SGDLS, CDR2 YYNGEE, per germline. The CDR3 runs to 13 residues. CDR3: CASSPRQGETQYF. In DNA, the CDR3 is TGTGCCAGCAGCCCCCGGCAGGGAGAGACCCAGTACTTC. The complete variable domain, with remaining parts taken from reference TRBV9 and TRBJ2-5, reads DSGVTQTPKHLITATGQRVTLRCSPRSGDLSVYWYQQSLDQGLQFLIQYYNGEERAKGNILERFSAQQFPDLHSELNLSSLELGDSALYFCASSPRQGETQYFGPGTRLLVL.

This clone appeared many times. CDR3 residues: CASSPGQANEKLFF. As DNA, the CDR3 is TGTGCCAGCAGCCCCGGCCAGGCCAATGAAAAACTGTTTTTT. This sequence joins TRBV7-9 and TRBJ1-4; D is ambiguous. Trimming cost V 5 bases and J 5 bases, with 12 bases left between them. The CDR3 runs to 14 residues. Germline CDR1 SEHNR, CDR2 FQNEAQ (reference sequence). Using reference TRBV7-9 and TRBJ1-4 for the parts outside the CDR3, the full variable domain is DTGVSQNPRHKITKRGQNVTFRCDPISEHNRLYWYRQTLGQGPEFLTYFQNEAQLEKSRLLSDRFSAERPKGSFSTLEIQRTEQGDSAMYLCASSPGQANEKLFFGSGTQLSVL.

The chain is built from TRBV4-1 and TRBJ1-5; D gene ambiguous. Per germline, CDR1 MGHRA and CDR2 YSYEKL. The CDR3 consists of 15 residues. V lost 5 bases, J lost 0 bases, and 11 bases lay in between. The CDR3 protein is CASSMAHSSNQPQHF. Written as DNA, the CDR3 is TGCGCCAGCAGCATGGCTCACAGTAGCAATCAGCCCCAGCATTTT.

This CDR3 is CASSRDSWGYTF. The CDR3 nucleotides read TGTGCCAGCAGCCGGGACAGTTGGGGCTACACCTTC. The chain links TRBV7-8 to TRBJ1-2; TRBD1 aligns across 7 bases. The CDR3 covers 12 residues. In germline, CDR1 is SGHVS, CDR2 FQNEAQ. Trimming at V came to 5 bases and at J to 8 bases, leaving 5 bases not matched to a gene. Full variable domain (missing parts from reference TRBV7-8 and TRBJ1-2): GAGVSQSPRYKVAKRGQDVALRCDPISGHVSLFWYQQALGQGPEFLTYFQNEAQLDKSGLPSDRFFAERPEGSVSTLKIQRTQQEDSAVYLCASSRDSWGYTFGSGTRLTVV.

The chain is built from TRBV6-6 and TRBJ2-3, with D maybe TRBD2 (5 bases). Trimming left V 0 bases short and J 5 bases short, with 12 bases between. The germline V gene encodes CDR1 MNHNY and CDR2 SVGAGI (reference sequence). The CDR3 extends over 15 amino acids. This chain's CDR3 is CASSYSRTGGDTQYF. For the CDR3, the DNA is TGTGCCAGCAGTTACTCCAGGACTGGTGGAGATACGCAGTATTTT.

This rearrangement joins TRBV4-3 to TRBJ2-1, with D perhaps TRBD2 (6 bases). V lost 0 bases to trimming and J lost 6 bases, with 9 bases between them. This CDR3 has 14 residues. The germline gives CDR1 LGHNA, CDR2 YSLEER. CDR3 DNA: TGCGCCAGCAGCCAAGAACTAGCCCTCAATGAGCAGTTCTTC. Translation gives CASSQELALNEQFF.

The rearrangement uses TRBV7-3 and TRBJ1-1, with D possibly being TRBD1 (6 bases). With 5 bases removed from V and 7 bases from J, the gap between germline ends came to 23 bases. CDR3 length: 16 amino acids. Looked up from germline, CDR1 is SGHTA and CDR2 is FQGTGA. The CDR3 sequence is CASSPKILVRGDEAFF. CDR3 nucleotides: TGTGCCAGCAGCCCTAAGATCCTCGTCAGGGGCGATGAAGCTTTCTTT.

The CDR3 nucleotides are TGTGCTAGTGGTTTGGCCAGACAGTATGCTGAAGCTTTCTTT. This encodes CASGLARQYAEAFF. The J gene is TRBJ1-1, the V gene TRBV12-5, with a weak D call TRBD1 (5 bases). Trimming removed 1 base from V and 6 bases from J, with 12 bases in between. Germline assignment: CDR1 LGHNT and CDR2 FRNRAP. CDR3 length: 14 residues.

A single count supports this clone. The chain has TRBV6-2 or TRBV6-3 and TRBJ1-6; possibly TRBD1 for D (5 bases). V was pared by 0 bases and J by 0 bases, with 6 bases between. The CDR3 totals 16 residues. Per germline, CDR1 MNHEY and CDR2 SVGEGT. The CDR3 spells CASSYSRGSYNSPLHF. DNA of the CDR3: TGTGCCAGCAGTTACTCTAGGGGCTCCTATAATTCACCCCTCCACTTT.

The DNA for the CDR3 is TGTGCCACCTACCCGGGAGCGTATGGCTACACCTTC. Translation: CATYPGAYGYTF. The chain is built from TRBV28 and TRBJ1-2; D gene ambiguous. The ends were cut back, 10 bases at V and 5 bases at J, with 14 bases in the middle. The CDR3 length is 12 residues. The germline V gene has CDR1 MDHEN and CDR2 SYDVKM.

The chain has TRBV27 and TRBJ2-5; 8 bases fit TRBD1. The germline gives CDR1 MNHEY, CDR2 SMNVEV (reference sequence). With V trimmed by 6 bases and J by 5 bases, 8 bases remained unmatched. This CDR3 has 14 amino acids. Written as DNA, the CDR3 is TGTGCCAGCAGCCGGACAGGGACCCCGGAGACCCAGTACTTC. Translating it yields CASSRTGTPETQYF.

The chain joins TRBV10-2 to TRBJ2-5, with D possibly matching TRBD1 (5 bases). Trimming stripped 2 bases from V and 5 bases from J, with 15 bases between. CDR3 length: 15 amino acids. Germline-derived CDR1 and CDR2 are WSHSY and SAAADI. DNA of the CDR3: TGCGCCAGCAGTGAGATGATGGGGCGCCTGGAGACCCAGTACTTC. Protein sequence: CASSEMMGRLETQYF.

Note on this clone: A much larger clone lies one base from this, so it may be a read error. The chain uses TRBV7-9 and TRBJ1-2; 11 bases are a match to TRBD1. The length of the CDR3 is 15 residues. Germline CDR1 SEHNR, CDR2 FQNEAQ (reference sequence). V shed 3 bases, J shed 4 bases, and the junction held 4 bases outside the gene matches. The CDR3, as DNA: TGTGCCAGCAGCTTCGGACAGGGGGCGGGCTATGGCTACACCTTC. It translates to CASSFGQGAGYGYTF. The full variable domain, its missing parts supplied by reference TRBV7-9 and TRBJ1-2, is DTGVSQNPRHKITKRGQNVTFRCDPISEHNRLYWYRQTLGQGPEFLTYFQNEAQLEKSRLLSDRFSAERPKGSFSTLEIQRTEQGDSAMYLCASSFGQGAGYGYTFGSGTRLTVV.

J is TRBJ2-1 and V is TRBV27, with 11 bases identical to TRBD2. Trimming took 6 bases from V and 8 from J; bases not matched to a gene: 3. Germline V gene data show CDR1 as MNHEY and CDR2 as SMNVEV (reference sequence). The CDR3 loop spans 13 amino acids. The CDR3 region is CASRNSGRDEQFF. CDR3 nucleotides: TGTGCCAGCAGAAATAGCGGGAGGGATGAGCAGTTCTTC.

Only a few counts were recorded for this clone. V gene TRBV30 combines with J gene TRBJ1-4; 7 nucleotides match TRBD1. Trimming cost V 0 bases and J 8 bases; bases outside gene matches: 3. The CDR3 extends over 13 amino acids. CDR1 is GTSNPN and CDR2 is SVGIG in the germline V gene (reference sequence). The CDR3 coding sequence is TGTGCCTGGAGTGTGGTCAGGGGGGAAAAACTGTTTTTT. Its translation: CAWSVVRGEKLFF. The entire variable domain, with the rest obtained from reference TRBV30 and TRBJ1-4, is as follows: SQTIHQWPATLVQPVGSPLSLECTVEGTSNPNLYWYRQAAGRGLQLLFYSVGIGQISSEVPQNLSASRPQDRQFILSSKKLLLSDSGFYLCAWSVVRGEKLFFGSGTQLSVL.

This clone occurred many times. The chain recombines TRBV5-1 with TRBJ2-7, with D hard to call. V was trimmed by 0 bases and J by 0 bases, leaving 7 bases between them. There are 14 residues in the CDR3. Germline V gene data show CDR1 as SGHRS and CDR2 as YFSETQ. The CDR3 spells CASSLALSSYEQYF. The CDR3 bases are TGCGCCAGCAGCTTGGCCTTGAGCTCCTACGAGCAGTACTTC.

This chain uses TRBV6-6 with TRBJ1-1; the match to TRBD1 covers 8 bases. The J segment lost 1 base and the V segment lost 8 bases, leaving 9 bases of the junction unmatched. CDR1 is MNHNY, CDR2 SVGAGI, per germline (reference sequence). CDR3 length: 15 amino acids. CDR3 region: CASLNLGQGNTEAFF. DNA of the CDR3: TGTGCCAGCCTTAACCTCGGACAGGGGAACACTGAAGCTTTCTTT.

This clone was observed a single time. The V gene is TRBV5-1, the J gene TRBJ1-1; TRBD1 agrees at 7 bases. This CDR3 region has 14 residues. With 6 bases clipped from V and 3 bases from J, the junction kept 8 bases outside the gene matches. Germline V gene data show CDR1 as SGHRS and CDR2 as YFSETQ. The CDR3 loop reads CASNPSGGHTEAFF. The CDR3 DNA follows: TGCGCCAGCAACCCGTCAGGGGGGCACACTGAAGCTTTCTTT.

The V and J genes are TRBV30 and TRBJ1-1, with 7 bases fitting TRBD1. V shed 5 bases, J shed 11 bases, and the junction held 11 bases outside the gene matches. Germline V lookup: CDR1 GTSNPN, CDR2 SVGIG (reference sequence). CDR3 length: 12 residues. CDR3 residues: CAWGSQQGLAFF. The CDR3 DNA follows: TGTGCCTGGGGGAGCCAACAGGGGTTGGCTTTCTTT.

This clone was seen a single time. V is TRBV11-3 and J is TRBJ2-3; 7 nucleotides line up with TRBD1. This CDR3 has 15 amino acids. Germline trimming cut 1 base from V and 4 bases from J; bases unmatched to any gene: 5. In germline, CDR1 is SGHNT, CDR2 YENEEA. This chain's CDR3 is CASSLVGQLSDTQYF. As DNA, the CDR3 is TGTGCCAGCAGCTTAGTGGGACAGCTATCAGATACGCAGTATTTT. Drawing the rest from reference TRBV11-3 and TRBJ2-3, the complete variable domain is EAGVVQSPRYKIIEKKQPVAFWCNPISGHNTLYWYLQNLGQGPELLIRYENEEAVDDSQLPKDRFSAERLKGVDSTLKIQPAELGDSAVYLCASSLVGQLSDTQYFGPGTRLTVL.

This rearrangement joins TRBV6-1 to TRBJ1-5; tentative D call: TRBD1 (6 bases). The CDR3 length is 14 residues. The germline gives CDR1 MNHNS, CDR2 SASEGT. V gave up 0 bases and J gave up 6 bases, with 9 bases separating them. In nucleotides, the CDR3 is TGTGCCAGCAGTGAAGCCCGGGGGGCTCAGCCCCAGCATTTT. Translated: CASSEARGAQPQHF.

This clone was observed a single time. This CDR3 is CASSLRSAPGELFF. As DNA, the CDR3 is TGTGCCAGCAGCTTAAGAAGCGCCCCCGGGGAGCTGTTTTTT. The V call is TRBV11-2, the J call TRBJ2-2; D unclear. Germline V gene lookup returns CDR1 SGHAT and CDR2 FQNNGV. This CDR3 comprises 14 residues. V was shortened by 2 bases and J by 6 bases, with 10 bases between the two germline ends.

The chain carries TRBV3-1 (or the pseudogene TRBV3-2) and TRBJ1-1; 10 bases fit TRBD1. The V gene end was trimmed by 4 bases and the J gene end by 5 bases; junction bases not matched to a gene: 4. In germline, CDR1 is LGHDT, CDR2 YNNKEL (reference sequence). The CDR3 loop spans 14 amino acids. CDR3 protein: CASSRPDRGTEAFF. DNA of the CDR3: TGTGCCAGCAGCCGTCCGGACAGGGGGACTGAAGCTTTCTTT.

The chain couples TRBV30 to TRBJ1-2, with TRBD1 identical over 9 bases. The CDR3 has 17 residues. CDR1 GTSNPN and CDR2 SVGIG come from the germline V gene (reference sequence). The trim removed 0 bases at V and 9 bases at J, leaving 17 bases unmatched. This CDR3 is CAWSVRSARDREMSYTF. Here the CDR3 DNA reads TGTGCCTGGAGTGTAAGGTCCGCTAGGGACAGGGAGATGAGCTACACCTTC.

The V call is TRBV6-5, the J call TRBJ1-3, with D possibly matching TRBD1 (6 bases). Germline CDR1 MNHEY, CDR2 SVGAGI. Trimming cost V 5 bases and J 4 bases, with 15 bases left between them. This CDR3 spans 15 amino acids. CDR3 coding DNA: TGTGCCAGCAGTCACGAGGGGGGGAGAGGAAACACCATATATTTT. Translated: CASSHEGGRGNTIYF.

The chain employs TRBV12-2 and TRBJ2-7; no check of the table's D call, TRBD1, against the DNA was made. TRBV12-2 is a pseudogene. CDR3 size: 14 residues. CDR3 protein: CASRAAGTGGEQYF. The CDR3 DNA sequence: TGTGCAAGTCGCGCAGCCGGGACAGGAGGCGAGCAGTACTTC.